This section outlines one TCR beta chain sequence together with its context. Trimming took 5 bases from V and 3 from J; bases not matched to a gene: 9. The CDR3 contains 16 residues. The V gene's germline CDR1 is SGHTA and CDR2 FQGNSA. As handled by the study authors: From reference gene primer amplification, estimates of nucleated cell counts were derived. TCRdb keeps only in-frame clones here, not all; method: immunoSEQ multiplex PCR. V and J calls and clone size are copied from that table; D and trimming were computed from the DNA. The sample contains 9,900 or so clones, around 87% of which appear only once. The sample comes from a study of blood T cell repertoires in COVID-19. Looking at the study overall: From T cells, B-cell-depleted T cells, or PBMCs came the material, which was cDNA or gDNA.

Sequencing was carried out using peripheral blood. This rearrangement joins TRBV7-2 to TRBJ2-3; TRBD2 aligns across 9 bases. This clonotype was obtained from a human donor in a cohort sampled during active COVID-19. CDR3 protein: CASSNRGGGATDTQYF. The CDR3 DNA follows: TGTGCCAGCAGCAATAGGGGCGGGGGGGCAACAGATACGCAGTATTTT.